The clone carrying this TCR beta chain was recorded a few times. No antigen is known for it. Expressed TCRB transcripts were sequenced, since all the RNA that had been isolated was reverse transcribed. TCRdb's copy holds only in-frame clones and misses some; the assay was immunoSEQ multiplex PCR. The sample has about half a million clones, 30% seen once; the top ten hold about 0.065%. This sample was included in a study of beta chain features in type 1 diabetes. In the study overall: There were some 100,000,000 sorted cells examined across all samples. General study points: Relative to healthy donors, patients appeared to have naive, central memory and Treg TCRB repertoires that were more similar.

The CDR3 is 15 residues long. The V gene's germline CDR1 is SGHTA and CDR2 FQGTGA. V lost 4 bases and J lost 1; bases outside the gene matches: 1. Specimen: naive CD4+ T cells from blood. This receptor was obtained from a man aged 18 to 29 in good health. This sequence joins TRBV7-3 and TRBJ2-3; TRBD2 matches at 11 bases. CDR3: CASSSGLAGTDTQYF. The CDR3 bases are TGTGCCAGCAGCTCGGGACTAGCGGGCACAGATACGCAGTATTTT.